A selection of T cell receptor beta chains follows, all from one sample in a study of T cell responses to AZD1222 COVID-19 vaccine. The data were produced by immunoSEQ multiplex PCR, yet TCRdb's version contains in-frame clones alone and is incomplete. Of more than 150,000 clones in the sample, roughly 94% were seen once. The sample here was peripheral blood, taken on day 0 of AZD1222 vaccination. The receptors here all came from an adult in good health. Both conserved end residues are part of each CDR3.

V gene,J gene,CDR3 protein
TRBV7-8,TRBJ1-3,CASSLTGYSGNTIYF
TRBV3-1/TRBV3-2,TRBJ1-1,CASSQTGVLLAEAFF
TRBV20-1,TRBJ1-5,CSASLGTERNQPQHF
TRBV5-1,TRBJ1-4,CASSSTPGDEKLFF
TRBV5-1,TRBJ2-3,CASSLGTTVSTDTQYF
TRBV4-1,TRBJ2-3,CASGRTSTDTQYF
TRBV18,TRBJ1-5,CASSPDRGENQPQHF
TRBV7-8,TRBJ2-3,CASSLVPGGTDTQYF
TRBV5-4,TRBJ2-1,CASSPGGGRGINEQFF
TRBV7-9,TRBJ1-5,CASSFLGDQPQHF
TRBV2,TRBJ1-5,CASSVGVAQPQHF
TRBV3-1/TRBV3-2,TRBJ1-6,CASSFQAAYNSPLHF
TRBV23-1,TRBJ2-1,CASSQFPQRPSYNEQFF
TRBV5-4,TRBJ1-4,CASSLGFGQTNEKLFF
TRBV7-9,TRBJ2-7,CASSYFPGGQRSYEQYF
TRBV5-1,TRBJ2-7,CASSLAKGGGASYEQYF
TRBV14,TRBJ1-4,CASSPVAGEANEKLFF
TRBV3-1/TRBV3-2,TRBJ1-2,CASSQTAGTYGYTF
TRBV2,TRBJ2-5,CASSDLGRVFVTQYF
TRBV5-4,TRBJ2-5,CASSFRGGETQYF
TRBV6-5,TRBJ1-5,CASSPEIQGPQPQHF
TRBV6-6,TRBJ2-7,CASGARIIYEQYF
TRBV28,TRBJ2-7,CASSTGQFYEQYF
TRBV19,TRBJ2-7,CASKVRTGVLYEQYF
TRBV6-5,TRBJ1-2,CASSYSNSANYGYTF
TRBV14,TRBJ1-2,CASSQGPYGYTF
TRBV10-3,TRBJ2-5,CAIKGGPWETQYF
TRBV30,TRBJ1-5,CAWSRGHQPQHF
TRBV11-2,TRBJ1-5,CASSRGTGNQPQHF
TRBV29-1,TRBJ2-1,CSLLGGAVHNEQFF
TRBV6-5,TRBJ1-4,CASSLWADGEKLFF
TRBV5-4,TRBJ1-3,CASRRDSTSGNTIYF
TRBV4-1,TRBJ2-7,CASSQHLTSGSPPYEQYF
TRBV28,TRBJ1-6,CASSLPTRGNSPLHF
TRBV10-1,TRBJ1-1,CASSESQGKDTEAFF
TRBV30,TRBJ1-3,CAWSVRVNGNTIYF
TRBV6-2/TRBV6-3,TRBJ2-1,CASSYLGGYNEQFF
TRBV5-4,TRBJ1-2,CASSLRGARYGYTF
TRBV7-2,TRBJ1-4,CASSLGGTTNEKLFF
TRBV5-4,TRBJ1-4,CASSFWGWDEKLFF
TRBV2,TRBJ1-5,CASSGRHGYSNQPQHF
TRBV3-1/TRBV3-2,TRBJ2-7,CASSLGTLISSYEQYF
TRBV10-3,TRBJ2-7,CAISPGSEQYF
TRBV5-5,TRBJ2-5,CASNNVPGQGQETQYF
TRBV28,TRBJ2-7,CASSPPRAELPYEQYF
TRBV6-4,TRBJ2-1,CASSDPDGTGLQFF
TRBV15,TRBJ2-1,CATSSWGHEQFF
TRBV9,TRBJ2-5,CASSVGSKAGYGQETQYF
TRBV5-1,TRBJ1-6,CASSPGTEESPLHF
TRBV12-5,TRBJ1-2,CASGLETGDGYTF
TRBV29-1,TRBJ1-2,CSVVQSYGYTF
TRBV7-8,TRBJ1-2,CASSQVKAEQDGYTF
TRBV18,TRBJ1-5,CASSRGDGNQPQHF
TRBV2,TRBJ2-4,CASTLSGGAGYIQYF
TRBV10-3,TRBJ1-1,CAISEGTAEAFF
TRBV5-5,TRBJ1-6,CASSLGRFRDELGNSPLHF
TRBV28,TRBJ1-4,CASSRGTGEGEKLFF